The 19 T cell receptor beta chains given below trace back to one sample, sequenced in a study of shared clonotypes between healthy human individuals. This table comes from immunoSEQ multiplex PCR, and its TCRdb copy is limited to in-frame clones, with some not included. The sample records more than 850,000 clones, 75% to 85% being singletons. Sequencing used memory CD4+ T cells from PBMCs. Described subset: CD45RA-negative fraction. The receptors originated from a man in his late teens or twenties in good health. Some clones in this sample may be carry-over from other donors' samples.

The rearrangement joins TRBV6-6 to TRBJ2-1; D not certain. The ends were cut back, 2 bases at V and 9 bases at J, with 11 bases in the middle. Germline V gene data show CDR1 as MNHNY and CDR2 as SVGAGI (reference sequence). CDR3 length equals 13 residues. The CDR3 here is CASSYPTGVEQFF. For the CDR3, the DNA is TGTGCCAGCAGTTACCCCACTGGAGTTGAGCAGTTCTTC.

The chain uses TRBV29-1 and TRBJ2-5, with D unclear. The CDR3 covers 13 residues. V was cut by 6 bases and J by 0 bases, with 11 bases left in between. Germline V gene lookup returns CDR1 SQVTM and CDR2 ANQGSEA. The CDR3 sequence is CSVETLYQETQYF. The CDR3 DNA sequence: TGCAGCGTCGAGACCCTGTACCAAGAGACCCAGTACTTC.

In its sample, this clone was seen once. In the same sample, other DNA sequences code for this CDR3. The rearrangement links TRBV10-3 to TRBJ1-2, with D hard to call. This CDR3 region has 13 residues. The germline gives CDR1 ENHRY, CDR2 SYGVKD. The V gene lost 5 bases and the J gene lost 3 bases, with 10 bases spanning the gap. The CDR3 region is CAISMDRDYGYTF. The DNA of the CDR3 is TGTGCCATCAGTATGGACCGCGACTATGGCTACACCTTC.

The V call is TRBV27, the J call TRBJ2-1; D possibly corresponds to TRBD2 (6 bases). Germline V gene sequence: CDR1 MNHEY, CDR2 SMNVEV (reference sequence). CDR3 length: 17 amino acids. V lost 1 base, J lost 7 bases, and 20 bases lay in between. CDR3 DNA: TGTGCCAGCAGTTTATTGTTTACGGGAGTAGACCTGAATGAGCAGTTCTTC. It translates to CASSLLFTGVDLNEQFF.

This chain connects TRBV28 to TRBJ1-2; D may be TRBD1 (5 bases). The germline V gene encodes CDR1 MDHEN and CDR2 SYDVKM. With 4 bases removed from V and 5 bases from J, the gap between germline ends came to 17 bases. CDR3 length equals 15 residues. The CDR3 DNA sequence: TGTGCCAGCAGTTATTTGGGGACGGAGGAGTATGGCTACACCTTC. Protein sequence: CASSYLGTEEYGYTF.

CDR3 protein: CASSIRNSPLHF. The CDR3 DNA reads as TGTGCCAGTAGTATACGAAATTCACCCCTCCACTTT. The chain recombines TRBV19 with TRBJ1-6; D call uncertain. The CDR3 covers 12 residues. Germline V gives CDR1 LNHDA, CDR2 SQIVND (reference sequence). The V end lost 2 bases, the J end lost 7 bases, and 3 bases lay between the germline ends. Full variable domain (rest looked up from reference TRBV19 and TRBJ1-6): DGGITQSPKYLFRKEGQNVTLSCEQNLNHDAMYWYRQDPGQGLRLIYYSQIVNDFQKGDIAEGYSVSREKKESFPLTVTSAQKNPTAFYLCASSIRNSPLHFGNGTRLTVT.

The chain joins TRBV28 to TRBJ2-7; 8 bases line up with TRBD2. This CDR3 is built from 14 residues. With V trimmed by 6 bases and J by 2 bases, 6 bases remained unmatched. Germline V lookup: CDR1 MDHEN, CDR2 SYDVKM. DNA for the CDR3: TGTGCCAGCAGGGTAGCGGGATTGGCCTACGAGCAGTACTTC. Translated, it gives CASRVAGLAYEQYF.

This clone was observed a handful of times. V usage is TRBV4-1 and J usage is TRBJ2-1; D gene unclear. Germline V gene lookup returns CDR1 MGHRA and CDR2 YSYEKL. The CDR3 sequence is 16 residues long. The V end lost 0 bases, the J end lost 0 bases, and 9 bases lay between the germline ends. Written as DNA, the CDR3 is TGCGCCAGCAGCCAAGATTTCCATAGCTCCTACAATGAGCAGTTCTTC. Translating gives CASSQDFHSSYNEQFF.

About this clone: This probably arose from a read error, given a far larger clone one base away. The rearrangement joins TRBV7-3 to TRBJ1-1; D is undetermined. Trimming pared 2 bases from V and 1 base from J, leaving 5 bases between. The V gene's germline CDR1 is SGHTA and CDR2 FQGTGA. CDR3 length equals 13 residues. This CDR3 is CASSLAGNTEAFF. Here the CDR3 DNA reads TGTGCCAGCAGCTTAGCAGGGAACACTGAAGCTTTCTTT.

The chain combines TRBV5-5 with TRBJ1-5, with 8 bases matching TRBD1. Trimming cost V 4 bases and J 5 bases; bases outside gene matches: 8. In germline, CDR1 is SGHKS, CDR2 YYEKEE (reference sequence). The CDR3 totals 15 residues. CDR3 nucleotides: TGTGCCAGCAGCGGAACAGGGGGACGAGATCAGCCCCAGCATTTT. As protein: CASSGTGGRDQPQHF. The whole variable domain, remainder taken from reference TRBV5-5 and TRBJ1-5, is DAGVTQSPTHLIKTRGQQVTLRCSPISGHKSVSWYQQVLGQGPQFIFQYYEKEERGRGNFPDRFSARQFPNYSSELNVNALLLGDSALYLCASSGTGGRDQPQHFGDGTRLSIL.

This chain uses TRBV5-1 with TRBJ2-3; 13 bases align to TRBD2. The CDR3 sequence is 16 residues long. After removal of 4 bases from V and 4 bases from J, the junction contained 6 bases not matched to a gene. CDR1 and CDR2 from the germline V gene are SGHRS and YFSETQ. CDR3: CASSTGLAGVADTQYF. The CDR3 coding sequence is TGCGCCAGCAGCACTGGACTAGCGGGAGTGGCAGATACGCAGTATTTT.

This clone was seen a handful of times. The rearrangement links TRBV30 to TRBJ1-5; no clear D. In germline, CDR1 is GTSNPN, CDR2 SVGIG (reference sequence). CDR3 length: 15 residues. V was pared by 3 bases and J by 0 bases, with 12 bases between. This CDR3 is CAWSALGHSNQPQHF. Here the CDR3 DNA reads TGTGCCTGGAGCGCCCTGGGTCATAGCAATCAGCCCCAGCATTTT.

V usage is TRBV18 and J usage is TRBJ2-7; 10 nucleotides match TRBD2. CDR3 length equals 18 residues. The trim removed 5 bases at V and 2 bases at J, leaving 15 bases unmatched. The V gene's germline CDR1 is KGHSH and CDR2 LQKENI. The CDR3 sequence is CASSAGHHSGRITYEQYF. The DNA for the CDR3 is TGTGCCAGCTCAGCGGGACATCATAGCGGGAGGATAACCTACGAGCAGTACTTC.

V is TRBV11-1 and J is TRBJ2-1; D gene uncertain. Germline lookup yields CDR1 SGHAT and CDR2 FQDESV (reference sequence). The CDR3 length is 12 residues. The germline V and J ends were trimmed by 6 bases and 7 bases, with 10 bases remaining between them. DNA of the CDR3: TGTGCCAGCAGTAGGGAAGCGAATGAGCAGTTCTTC. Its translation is CASSREANEQFF. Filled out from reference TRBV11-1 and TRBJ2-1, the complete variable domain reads EAEVAQSPRYKITEKSQAVAFWCDPISGHATLYWYRQILGQGPELLVQFQDESVVDDSQLPKDRFSAERLKGVDSTLKIQPAELGDSAMYLCASSREANEQFFGPGTRLTVL.

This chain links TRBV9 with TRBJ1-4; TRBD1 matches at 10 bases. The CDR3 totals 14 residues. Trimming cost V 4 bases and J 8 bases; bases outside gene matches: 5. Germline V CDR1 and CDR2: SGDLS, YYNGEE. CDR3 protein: CASSRDRGGEKLFF. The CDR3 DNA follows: TGTGCCAGCAGCCGGGACAGGGGTGGGGAAAAACTGTTTTTT.

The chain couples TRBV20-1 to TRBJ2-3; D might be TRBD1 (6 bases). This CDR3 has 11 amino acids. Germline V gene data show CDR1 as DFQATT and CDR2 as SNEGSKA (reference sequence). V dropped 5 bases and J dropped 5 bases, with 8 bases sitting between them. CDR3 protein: CSASGEDTQYF. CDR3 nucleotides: TGCAGTGCTTCAGGGGAAGATACGCAGTATTTT.

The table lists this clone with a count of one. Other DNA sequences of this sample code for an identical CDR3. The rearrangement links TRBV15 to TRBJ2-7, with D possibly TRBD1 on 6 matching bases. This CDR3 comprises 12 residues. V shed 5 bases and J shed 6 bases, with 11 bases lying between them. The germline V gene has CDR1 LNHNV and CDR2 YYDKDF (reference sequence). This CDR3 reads CATSPRGGEQYF. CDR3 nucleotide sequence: TGTGCCACCAGCCCCCGAGGGGGCGAGCAGTACTTC.

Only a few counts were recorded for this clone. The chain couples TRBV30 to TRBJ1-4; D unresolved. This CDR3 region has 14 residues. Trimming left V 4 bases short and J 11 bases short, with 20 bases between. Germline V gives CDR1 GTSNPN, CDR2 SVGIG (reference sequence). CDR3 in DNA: TGTGCCTGGAACTTTCCTCCTAGGCAGGATAAACTGTTTTTT. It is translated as CAWNFPPRQDKLFF.

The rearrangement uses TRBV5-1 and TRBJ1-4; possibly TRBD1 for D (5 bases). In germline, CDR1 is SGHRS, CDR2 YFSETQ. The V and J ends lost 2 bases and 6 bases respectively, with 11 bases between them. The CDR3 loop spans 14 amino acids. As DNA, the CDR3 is TGCGCCAGCAGCTTAAGGGGACTTGATGAAAAACTGTTTTTT. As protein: CASSLRGLDEKLFF.